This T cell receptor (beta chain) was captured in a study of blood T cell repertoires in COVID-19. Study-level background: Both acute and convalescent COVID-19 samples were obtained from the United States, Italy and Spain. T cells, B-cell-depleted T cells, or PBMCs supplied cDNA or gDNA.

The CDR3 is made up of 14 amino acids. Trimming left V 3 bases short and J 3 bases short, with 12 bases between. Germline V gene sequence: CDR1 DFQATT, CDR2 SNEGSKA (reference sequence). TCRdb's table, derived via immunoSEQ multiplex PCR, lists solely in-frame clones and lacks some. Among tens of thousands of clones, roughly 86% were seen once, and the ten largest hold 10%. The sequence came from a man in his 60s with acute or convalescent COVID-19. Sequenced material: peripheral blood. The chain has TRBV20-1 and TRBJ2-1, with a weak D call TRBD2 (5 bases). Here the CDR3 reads CSASNTGIYNEQFF. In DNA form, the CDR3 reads TGCAGTGCTAGTAACACGGGGATCTACAATGAGCAGTTCTTC.